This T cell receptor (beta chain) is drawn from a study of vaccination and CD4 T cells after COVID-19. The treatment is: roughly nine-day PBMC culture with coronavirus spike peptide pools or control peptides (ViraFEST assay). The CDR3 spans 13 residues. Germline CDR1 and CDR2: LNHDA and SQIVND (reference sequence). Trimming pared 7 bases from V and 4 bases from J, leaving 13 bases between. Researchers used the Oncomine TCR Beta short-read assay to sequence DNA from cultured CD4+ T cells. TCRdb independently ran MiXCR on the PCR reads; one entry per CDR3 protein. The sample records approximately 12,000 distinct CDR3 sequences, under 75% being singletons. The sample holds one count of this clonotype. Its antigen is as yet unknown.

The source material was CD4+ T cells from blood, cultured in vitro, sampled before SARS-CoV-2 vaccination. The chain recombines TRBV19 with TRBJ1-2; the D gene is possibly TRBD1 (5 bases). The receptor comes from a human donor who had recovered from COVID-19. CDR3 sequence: CASNQGFTYGYTF. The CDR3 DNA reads TGTGCCAGTAACCAGGGATTTACCTATGGCTACACCTTC. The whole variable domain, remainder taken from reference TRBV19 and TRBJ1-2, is DGGITQSPKYLFRKEGQNVTLSCEQNLNHDAMYWYRQDPGQGLRLIYYSQIVNDFQKGDIAEGYSVSREKKESFPLTVTSAQKNPTAFYLCASNQGFTYGYTFGSGTRLTVV.